A few counts support the clone carrying this TCR beta chain. Its cognate antigen is unknown. Full-length variable regions came from constant-region reverse primers plus semi-nested Nested Universal Primer A PCR. TCRdb called the 5' RACE reads again in MiXCR, with one record for every CDR3 protein. Among tens of thousands of distinct CDR3 sequences, 29% were seen once, and the ten largest hold 3.7%. Broader study findings: The TCR gene usage of tumor memory CD4+ T cells clustered together with blood and lymph node memory CD4+ cells and with lymph node naive CD4+ cells.

This clonotype was sampled from a female donor with breast cancer. Sequencing was carried out using memory CD4+ T cells sorted from a lymph node. Subset of the sample: memory CD4+ T cells, CD4+CD45RO+CD25-.

CDR3 in amino acids: CASSGGGGYEQYF. As DNA, the CDR3 is TGCGCCAGCAGCGGTGGGGGGGGCTACGAGCAGTACTTC. The rearrangement uses TRBV5-1 and TRBJ2-7, with 7 bases lining up with TRBD2. The germline V gene encodes CDR1 SGHRS and CDR2 YFSETQ. The J segment lost 3 bases and the V segment lost 4 bases, leaving 4 bases of the junction unmatched. The CDR3 runs to 13 residues.